This entry features one TCR beta chain sequence. Antigen: not known. The sample belongs to a study of monozygotic twins with inflammatory bowel disease. The study, taken as a whole, reports: Support for a single strong signal or clonotype associated with IBD was absent. It was in IBD patients that TCRbeta diversity (inverse Simpson) was lower than in healthy co-twins. The sharing of clonotypes with others was lower in IBD patients than in healthy twins, especially with disease activity.

TCRdb re-called the 5' RACE reads, yielding one record per CDR3 amino acid sequence without DNA. The sample has some 170,000 distinct CDR3 sequences. One blood sample of about 2.5 ml was taken from each donor. The CDR3 spans 14 residues. Germline CDR1 is SGDLS and CDR2 is YYNGEE. The gene calls are TRBV9 and TRBJ1-2; as DNA is missing, the TRBD1 call by TCRdb cannot be tested. Sequences were obtained from blood. This TCR was recovered from a human donor with ulcerative colitis or Crohn's disease, or a healthy co-twin of an affected twin (not recorded which). CDR3 residues: CASSMSGAGYGYTF.